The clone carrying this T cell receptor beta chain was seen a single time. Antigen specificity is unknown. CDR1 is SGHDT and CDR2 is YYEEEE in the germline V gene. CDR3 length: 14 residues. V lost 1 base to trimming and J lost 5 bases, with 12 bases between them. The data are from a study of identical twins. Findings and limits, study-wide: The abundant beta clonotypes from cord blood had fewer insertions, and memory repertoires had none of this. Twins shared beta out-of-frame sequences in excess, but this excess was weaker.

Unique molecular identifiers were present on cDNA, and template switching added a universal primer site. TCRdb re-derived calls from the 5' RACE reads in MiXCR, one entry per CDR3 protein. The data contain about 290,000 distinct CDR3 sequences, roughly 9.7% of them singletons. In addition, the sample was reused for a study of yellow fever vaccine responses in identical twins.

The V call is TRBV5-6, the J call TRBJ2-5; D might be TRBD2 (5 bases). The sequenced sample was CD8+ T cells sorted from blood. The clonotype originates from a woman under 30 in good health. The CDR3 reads CASSLRGQVETQYF. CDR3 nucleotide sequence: TGTGCCAGCAGCTTGCGGGGTCAGGTTGAGACCCAGTACTTC.